This paragraph covers one TCR beta chain sequence. Its antigen is still unknown. The data were taken from a study of vaccination effects on CD4 cells after COVID-19. The CDR3 extends over 16 amino acids. The germline V gene has CDR1 MNHEY and CDR2 SVGAGI. The V gene lost 0 bases and the J gene lost 5 bases, with 16 bases spanning the gap. Some clones are missing from TCRdb's copy, which holds only in-frame ones; the method was immunoSEQ multiplex PCR. The sample gives about 72,000 clones, 80% to 85% of which show up once; around 1.3% is in the top ten. Study-wide points: Clonal contraction was marked in infection- and vaccine-induced clones late after vaccination.

Using viral peptide pools, the ViraFEST assay grew out antigen-specific CD4+ T cells prior to sequencing. Following culture for around 9 days, CD4+ T cells were isolated. Participants each got two BNT162b2 or mRNA-1273 vaccine doses. Vaccinees lacked prior SARS-CoV-2 infection and tested negative for nucleocapsid antibodies. Each culture well received a few million PBMC. These cells were then cultured in IMDM with about 9.1 IU/ml IL-2 and roughly 10 ug/ml peptides. This sequence originates from a human donor who received a COVID-19 vaccine. The V gene is TRBV6-5, the J gene TRBJ1-2; no clear D. Sequenced material: CD4+ T cells from PBMCs cultured with HCoV-229E spike peptides, taken after COVID-19 vaccination. CDR3 loop: CASSYSLQSGGYGYTF. CDR3 sequence (DNA): TGTGCCAGCAGTTACTCCCTCCAGTCTGGAGGATATGGCTACACCTTC.